Listed here is a single T cell receptor beta chain. The data were obtained in a study of blood T cell repertoires in COVID-19. At the level of the study: The origin of the acute and convalescent COVID-19 samples was the United States, Italy and Spain.

This CDR3 contains 17 residues. Germline-derived CDR1 and CDR2 are KGHDR and SFDVKD. Trimming took 4 bases from V and 6 from J; bases not matched to a gene: 8. Under the authors' procedure: The assay estimated nucleated cells by amplifying reference gene primers. The table came from immunoSEQ multiplex PCR; TCRdb's copy has only in-frame clones and leaves some out. D and trimming come from the DNA, and the V and J calls and clone size come from that table. The data show about 100,000 clones, with about nine tenths seen just once and 2% to 2.5% held by the top ten. The TCR originated in a man in his fifties with active COVID-19. The rearrangement links TRBV24-1 to TRBJ2-3, with 14 bases matching TRBD2. Sequencing input: peripheral blood. CDR3 in amino acids: CATSDPGLAGGGDTQYF. The CDR3 nucleotides are TGTGCCACCAGTGACCCCGGACTAGCGGGGGGCGGGGATACGCAGTATTTT.